Below, 18 T cell receptor delta chains from the same sample are listed, as sequenced in a study of γδ T cells in repeated Plasmodium falciparum infection. Bulk repertoires came from Vgamma9/Vdelta2+ or Vdelta2-negative gammadelta T cells flow-sorted from PBMC. TCRdb re-called clones from the multiplex PCR reads using CATT. Here the sample spans approximately 90,000 delta-chain clones, less than 1% being singletons. Sequenced input: gamma-delta T cells from blood. The receptors stem from a pool of human donors (malaria-infected and uninfected, not separated).

This clone was seen more than once but under ten times. The TCRdb protein, from a much larger clone, departs from this DNA's translation at residue 15, likely by read error; the protein shown derives from the DNA. The CDR3 sequence is CALGELLSPRWGYTGKLIF. Here the CDR3 DNA reads TGTGCTCTTGGGGAACTTCTCTCACCCCGATGGGGTTACACCGGTAAACTCATCTTT. J is TRDJ1 and V is TRDV1; D possibly corresponds to TRDD3 (5 bases). TCRdb gives no J gene; it was assigned here by matching the DNA to germline. The CDR3 has 19 residues. Looked up from germline, CDR1 is TSWWSYY and CDR2 is QGS.

This clone was seen at least ten times. It is likely a read error: a sequence one base away is far more abundant. This same CDR3 is encoded by further DNA sequences in the sample. The chain links TRDV1 to TRDJ1, with D maybe TRDD2 (5 bases). Germline V lookup: CDR1 TSWWSYY, CDR2 QGS. The CDR3 has 13 residues. DNA of the CDR3: TGTGCTCTTGGGTCCCCCTTCTCCGATAAGCTCATCTTT. It translates to CALGSPFSDKLIF.

In the case of this clone: It is likely a read error: a sequence one base away is far more abundant. Other DNA sequences in the sample encode the same CDR3. This rearrangement joins TRDV1 to TRDJ1; D is perhaps TRDD3 (5 bases). No J gene is reported in TCRdb; it was inferred here by comparing the DNA with germline. The CDR3 totals 19 residues. Germline CDR1 reads TSWWSYY; CDR2 reads QGS. The CDR3 sequence is CALGAPYDPTLKSTDKLIF. The CDR3 DNA reads TGCGCTCTTGGGGCGCCTTATGATCCGACTCTTAAATCCACCGATAAACTCATCTTT.

This clone was seen more than once but under ten times. This DNA's translation and the protein TCRdb lists, from a much larger clone, do not match at residue 12, likely due to a read error; the protein shown is translated from the DNA. The CDR3 coding sequence is TGTGCCTGTGACACCCCAGGACTGGGGGATCTGCACACCGATAAACTCATCTTT. Protein: CACDTPGLGDLHTDKLIF. This chain links TRDV2 with TRDJ1; TRDD3 matches at 10 bases. No J gene is reported in TCRdb; it was inferred here by comparing the DNA with germline. CDR1 and CDR2 (germline): GEAIGNYY, EKD. The CDR3 loop spans 18 amino acids. V lost 0 bases, J lost 0 bases, and 9 bases stayed unmatched.

This clone has a count of ten or more. The rearrangement joins TRDV1 to TRDJ1, with 7 positions matching TRDD3. The CDR3 has 18 amino acids. V trimming: 0 bases; J trimming: 0 bases; junction bases outside the gene matches: 10. Germline assignment: CDR1 TSWWSYY and CDR2 QGS. In DNA form, the CDR3 reads TGTGCTCTTGGGGAACTTTCCTCCTGGGGGCTCTACACCGATAAACTCATCTTT. Translation gives CALGELSSWGLYTDKLIF.

Concerning this clone itself: With only one base between it and a far larger clone, this is likely a read error. Other DNA sequences in this specimen translate into the identical CDR3. The chain employs TRDV1 and TRDJ1; D may be TRDD3 (5 bases). The J gene, missing from TCRdb, was assigned here through DNA to germline matching. Germline V lookup: CDR1 TSWWSYY, CDR2 QGS. This CDR3 region has 18 residues. CDR3 residues: CALGAKPFGRYAVNKLIF. The CDR3 DNA reads as TGTGCCCTTGGGGCAAAACCCTTTGGGAGATATGCCGTGAATAAACTCATCTTT.

With respect to this clone: The protein TCRdb lists belongs to a much larger clone and differs from this DNA's translation at residue 5, which points to a read error; the protein shown is made from the DNA. The gene calls are TRDV1 and TRDJ1, with TRDD3 matching 12 bases. As TCRdb names no J gene, one was assigned here on the basis of a DNA match to germline. J gave up 0 bases and V 4 bases, and 27 bases lay outside the gene matches. Germline values: CDR1 TSWWSYY, CDR2 QGS. The CDR3 is made up of 24 amino acids. CDR3 nucleotides: TGTGCTCTTGGGGGCTCTCACTTCCTACCCTTCCGTACTGGGGGATACCCGTACACCGATAAACTCATCTTT. Its protein is CALGGSHFLPFRTGGYPYTDKLIF.

A remark on this clone: TCRdb lists the protein of a much larger clone for this DNA, which differs at residue 10, so this is likely a read error; the protein given here is translated from the DNA itself. This rearrangement joins TRDV2 to TRDJ3; TRDD3 is a possible D gene (6 bases). The V gene's germline CDR1 is GEAIGNYY and CDR2 EKD. CDR3 size: 16 residues. The CDR3 here is CACDTVEGWGTRQMFF. The CDR3 nucleotides are TGTGCCTGTGACACCGTCGAGGGCTGGGGCACCCGACAGATGTTTTTC.

This clone was detected a few times. A read error is likely here: a far larger clone is one base away. The same CDR3 can be traced to other DNA sequences in this sample. The V gene is TRDV1, the J gene TRDJ1; TRDD3 agrees at 11 bases. Germline V gene lookup returns CDR1 TSWWSYY and CDR2 QGS. There are 14 residues in the CDR3. The CDR3 DNA reads TGTGCTCTCCTGGGGGATACCGGCTTCGATAAGCTCATCTTT. The encoded protein is CALLGDTGFDKLIF.

This clone was found a few times. Given a far larger clone just one base away, this is likely a sequencing read error. Within the sample, other DNA sequences also encode this same CDR3. V gene TRDV2 was called; the J gene was not; TRDD3 is the table's D call, not checked against the DNA. Per germline, CDR1 GEAIGNYY and CDR2 EKD. The CDR3 contains 16 residues. The CDR3 sequence: CACVSTGGAYTDKLIF. DNA for the CDR3: TGTGCCTGTGTCAGTACTGGGGGAGCGTACACCGATAAGCTCATCTTT.

To note about this clone: A far larger clone lies a single base away; this is likely a read error. This same CDR3 is encoded by further DNA sequences in the sample. The chain joins TRDV1 to TRDJ1; either TRDD2 or TRDD3 may supply D (7 bases each). TCRdb supplies no J gene; here it was assigned by aligning the nucleotide sequence to germline. The CDR3 has 24 amino acids. In germline, CDR1 is TSWWSYY, CDR2 QGS. The CDR3 bases are TGCGCTCTTGGGGGGGGCCTTCCTCCTACTGGGCCTCGGGGGATCAGACCTTACACCGATAAACTCATCTTT. Translation gives CALGGGLPPTGPRGIRPYTDKLIF.

This clone came up a few times. This is likely an artifact of a read error, given a far larger clone one base away. This sample includes further DNA sequences coding for the same CDR3. The J gene is TRDJ2, the V gene TRDV1; TRDD3 agrees at 8 bases. In germline, CDR1 is TSWWSYY, CDR2 QGS. The CDR3 contains 18 residues. The CDR3 here is CALGELRHWGVRTAQLFF. CDR3 nucleotides: TGTGCTCTCGGGGAACTCAGGCACTGGGGGGTAAGGACAGCACAACTCTTCTTT.

Concerning this clone itself: One junction end disagrees with the germline gene, perhaps due to a read error. The rearrangement joins TRDV1 to TRDJ1; weak D call: TRDD3 (5 bases). Germline V gene lookup returns CDR1 TSWWSYY and CDR2 QGS. CDR3 length: 27 residues. The chain's CDR3 is CSLGELVNGPEVRAEVPAGRYTDKPIF. The DNA for the CDR3 is TGTTCTCTTGGGGAACTAGTTAATGGCCCCGAAGTCCGGGCCGAAGTCCCGGCGGGCCGGTACACCGATAAACCCATCTTT.

This clone was seen only a few times. The protein TCRdb gives is from a much larger clone and does not agree with this DNA's translation at residue 10, likely a read error; the protein shown here comes from the DNA. The rearrangement uses TRDV1 and TRDJ1; tentative D call: TRDD2 (5 bases). Because TCRdb records no J gene, it was assigned here through a match of the DNA to germline. Germline CDR1 reads TSWWSYY; CDR2 reads QGS. V was cut by 1 base and J by 0 bases, with 24 bases left in between. The CDR3 consists of 20 residues. CDR3 residues: CALGEPYLVSNRAYTDKLIF. CDR3 nucleotide sequence: TGTGCTCTTGGGGAACCCTACCTCGTCTCAAACAGGGCGTACACCGATAAACTCATCTTT.

As regards this clone: Translating this DNA gives a protein that differs at residue 13 from the TCRdb one, which belongs to a much larger clone; a read error is likely, and the protein shown is this translation. The rearrangement links TRDV2 to TRDJ1; 7 positions match TRDD3. The J gene, not given by TCRdb, was assigned here from a germline match of the nucleotide sequence. The V segment lost 4 bases and the J segment 1 base; nucleotides outside the gene matches: 20. Germline CDR1 GEAIGNYY, CDR2 EKD. The CDR3 length is 19 residues. Here the CDR3 DNA reads TGTGCCTGTGAAGCTCTATTTTTGGGGGACGGGAGGTGCACCGATAAACTCATCTTT. Translation: CACEALFLGDGRCTDKLIF.

This clone occurred many times. The identical CDR3 is also encoded by other nucleotide sequences in the sample. The chain uses TRDV1 and TRDJ1, with 10 bases matching TRDD3. In germline, CDR1 is TSWWSYY, CDR2 QGS. This CDR3 region has 22 residues. Trimming removed 2 bases from V and 0 bases from J; junction bases left unmatched: 21. CDR3 sequence: CALGEVFGMLYWGIKDTDKLIF. The CDR3 DNA is TGTGCTCTTGGGGAAGTGTTTGGTATGTTGTACTGGGGGATTAAGGACACCGATAAACTCATCTTT.

V and J are TRDV1 and TRDJ1; 9 bases line up with TRDD2. Germline matching of the DNA provided the J gene here, since TCRdb leaves it blank. This CDR3 has 14 amino acids. The V gene end was trimmed by 5 bases and the J gene end by 8 bases; junction bases not matched to a gene: 9. The germline CDR1 and CDR2 sequences are TSWWSYY and QGS. Here the CDR3 DNA reads TGTGCTCTTGGGTTACCTTCCTACGACAGGAAACTCATCTTT. It translates to CALGLPSYDRKLIF.

A few counts support this clone. A single base is all that separates this from a far larger clone, so a read error is likely. Other nucleotide sequences from this sample produce the same CDR3. This chain connects TRDV2 to TRDJ1; 9 bases fit TRDD3. The J gene, missing from TCRdb, was assigned here through DNA to germline matching. Germline V lookup: CDR1 GEAIGNYY, CDR2 EKD. The length of the CDR3 is 22 residues. The CDR3 loop reads CACDPIPTSTGGITQYTDKLIF. The CDR3 nucleotides are TGTGCCTGTGATCCGATTCCTACCAGTACTGGGGGAATAACACAGTACACCGACAAACTCATCTTT.